This T cell receptor (beta chain) was documented in a study of radiotherapy plus CTLA-4 blockade in lung cancer. On the study more broadly: Objective responses emerged in about 20% of patients, and around 31% attained disease control.

Between the trimmed V and J ends, which lost 6 bases and 8 bases, there was a span of 9 bases. CDR1 is MNHEY and CDR2 is SVGAGI in the germline V gene. CDR3 size: 11 residues. Study-wide results and limits: Once radiotherapy plus ipilimumab had been given, TCR clones derived from tumor expanded in blood. It was early blood T cell clone dynamics, with interferon-beta, that reportedly best predicted response.

Measured with immunoSEQ multiplex PCR; TCRdb has only the in-frame clones, and not every one. Among over 100,000 clones listed, around 90% were seen once. For this clone: Antigen specificity is unknown.

The chain employs TRBV6-5 and TRBJ2-3, with D perhaps matching TRBD1 (5 bases). This clonotype was obtained from a human donor with non-small cell lung cancer that progressed on radiotherapy plus ipilimumab. The material sequenced was peripheral blood, taken from a patient treated with radiotherapy plus ipilimumab. The CDR3 DNA sequence: TGTGCCAGCAGGGAAGGGGCTACGCAGTATTTT. It codes for CASREGATQYF.